Detailed here is one T cell receptor beta chain. The data are from a study of blood T cell repertoires in COVID-19. The CDR3 is 13 residues long. Trimming cost V 7 bases and J 6 bases, with 14 bases left between them. Germline V gene data show CDR1 as KGHSH and CDR2 as LQKENI. Method: immunoSEQ multiplex PCR; TCRdb's copy keeps in-frame clones and lacks some. The repertoire consists of about 38,000 clones, with approximately 86% occurring once and the leading ten covering 7% to 8.5%. The rearrangement links TRBV18 to TRBJ2-3; D is unclear. Material: peripheral blood. The sequence was collected from a human donor in a cohort sampled during active COVID-19. CDR3 sequence reads: CASYEWSRDTQYF. CDR3 bases: TGTGCCAGCTACGAATGGTCTAGGGATACGCAGTATTTT.